This section outlines one T cell receptor beta chain sequence together with its context. Its specificity is unknown. The survey-level immunoSEQ assay was used. The method was immunoSEQ multiplex PCR; TCRdb's version includes in-frame clones alone and lacks a portion of them. The table lists roughly 35,000 clones, approximately 67% of them singletons. This record belongs to a study of STAT5B mutations in CD4+ large granular lymphocyte leukemia. Trimming took 4 bases from V and 1 from J, leaving 10 bases between them. The V gene's germline CDR1 is LGHNA and CDR2 YNFKEQ. The CDR3 spans 14 residues. Findings and limits, study-wide: Top patient clones used TRBV06 genes more often: 8/27 versus 2/35 in controls.

This sequence was found in a human donor in good health. The chain combines TRBV4-2 with TRBJ1-1, with D unresolved. Sequenced: CD4+ T cells from blood buffy coats. The CDR3 here is CASSLGSPNTEAFF. CDR3 DNA: TGTGCCAGCAGCCTGGGGAGCCCGAACACTGAAGCTTTCTTT.